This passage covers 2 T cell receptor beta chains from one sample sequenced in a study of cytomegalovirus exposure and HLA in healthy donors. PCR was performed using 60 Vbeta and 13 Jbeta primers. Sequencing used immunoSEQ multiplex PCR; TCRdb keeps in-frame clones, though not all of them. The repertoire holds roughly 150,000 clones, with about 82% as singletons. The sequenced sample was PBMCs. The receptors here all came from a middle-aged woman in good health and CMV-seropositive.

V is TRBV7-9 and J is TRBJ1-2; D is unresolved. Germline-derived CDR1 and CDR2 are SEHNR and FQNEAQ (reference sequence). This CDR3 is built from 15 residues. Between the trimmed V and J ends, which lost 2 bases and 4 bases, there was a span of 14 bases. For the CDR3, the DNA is TGTGCCAGCAGCTTACTCCTCACGGAGGGCTATGGCTACACCTTC. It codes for CASSLLLTEGYGYTF.

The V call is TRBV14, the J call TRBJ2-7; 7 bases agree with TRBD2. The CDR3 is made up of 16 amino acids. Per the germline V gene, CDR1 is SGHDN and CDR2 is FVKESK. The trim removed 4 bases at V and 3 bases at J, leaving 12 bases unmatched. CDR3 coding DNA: TGTGCCAGCAGCCGCGGGGGATCTACCCCTCGCTACGAGCAGTACTTC. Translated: CASSRGGSTPRYEQYF.